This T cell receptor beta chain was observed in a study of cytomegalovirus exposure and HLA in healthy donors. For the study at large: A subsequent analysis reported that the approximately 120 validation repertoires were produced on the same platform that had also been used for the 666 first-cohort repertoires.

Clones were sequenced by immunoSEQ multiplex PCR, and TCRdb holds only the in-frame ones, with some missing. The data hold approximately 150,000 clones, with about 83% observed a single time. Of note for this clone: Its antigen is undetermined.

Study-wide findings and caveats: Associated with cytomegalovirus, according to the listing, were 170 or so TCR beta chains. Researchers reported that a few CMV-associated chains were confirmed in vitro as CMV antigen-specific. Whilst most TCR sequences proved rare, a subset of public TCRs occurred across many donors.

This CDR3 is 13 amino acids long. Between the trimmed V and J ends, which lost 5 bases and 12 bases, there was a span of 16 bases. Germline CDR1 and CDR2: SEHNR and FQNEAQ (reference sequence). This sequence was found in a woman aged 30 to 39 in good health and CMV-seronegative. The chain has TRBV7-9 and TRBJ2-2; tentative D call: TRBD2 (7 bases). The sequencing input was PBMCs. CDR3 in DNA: TGTGCCAGCAGCCCCGAAGGGGGGGTGAAGCTGTTTTTT. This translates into CASSPEGGVKLFF.